This T cell receptor beta chain was identified in a study of beta chain features in type 1 diabetes. The study's findings and limits: For cells with high TCR expression, cDNA sequencing could yield over-representation. Comparison showed that naive, central memory and Treg TCRB repertoires appeared more similar among patients than among healthy donors. There was a moderate but significant shortening of TCRB CDR3s in all four CD4+ subsets of Type 1 diabetes patients.

CDR3 length equals 15 residues. V was clipped by 1 base and J by 3 bases, with 10 bases between them. CDR1 is SGHTA, CDR2 FQGNSA, per germline. Turning to this clone: Its target is not known.

cDNA synthesis used the whole RNA isolate, giving expressed TCRB sequences. Sequencing of naive, central memory and regulatory T cell samples gave an average of about 3.7 million reads. Clones were sequenced by immunoSEQ multiplex PCR, and TCRdb holds only the in-frame ones, with some missing. The sample has some 190,000 clones; under 9.5% are singletons. The chain joins TRBV7-2 to TRBJ1-5; possible D gene TRBD1, 6 bases. The TCR comes from a man younger than 30 with type 1 diabetes. The specimen was central memory CD4+ T cells from blood. The CDR3, as DNA: TGTGCCAGCAGCTTAGAACAGGGTCTCAATCAGCCCCAGCATTTT. It specifies CASSLEQGLNQPQHF.